This TCR beta chain is drawn from a study of blood T cell repertoires in COVID-19. As for the study in general: T cells, B-cell-depleted T cells, or PBMCs supplied cDNA or gDNA.

Under the authors' procedure: Scientists estimated how many nucleated cells there were by amplifying reference gene primers. Assay: immunoSEQ multiplex PCR; the TCRdb copy retains only in-frame clones and omits some. Clonal size and the V and J genes are those of that table, whereas D and trimming came from the DNA. In the table there are 95,000 to 150,000 clones, roughly 89% of which are singletons. Germline V lookup: CDR1 GTSNPN, CDR2 SVGIG (reference sequence). This CDR3 contains 13 residues. The junction had 5 bases not matched to a gene; V was cut back by 0 bases and J by 13 bases. This TCR was sampled from a woman in her thirties who had recovered from COVID-19. This chain uses TRBV30 with TRBJ2-1; 11 bases map to TRBD2. Sequencing was carried out using PBMCs or T cells enriched from blood (not recorded which). CDR3: CAWSVGSGGVQFF. CDR3 nucleotides: TGTGCCTGGAGTGTAGGTAGCGGGGGGGTACAGTTCTTC.